Below are 20 T cell receptor beta chains sequenced from a single sample in a study of blood T cell repertoires in COVID-19. Only in-frame clones appear in the TCRdb table, and some are missing; sequencing was by immunoSEQ multiplex PCR. The table has tens of thousands of clones, roughly 80% seen once; the top ten hold more than 10%. Sequencing was carried out using peripheral blood. These receptor sequences come from a man aged 45 to 65 with COVID-19, enrolled during active disease.

This clone was observed a handful of times. The chain carries TRBV5-1 and TRBJ2-2; the D gene is possibly TRBD1 (5 bases). CDR1 SGHRS and CDR2 YFSETQ come from the germline V gene. The V gene lost 3 bases and the J gene lost 4 bases, with 10 bases spanning the gap. The CDR3 extends over 14 amino acids. The CDR3 bases are TGCGCCAGCAGCTCTGACAGAGCCACCGGGGAGCTGTTTTTT. This codes for CASSSDRATGELFF. The full variable domain, its missing parts supplied by reference TRBV5-1 and TRBJ2-2, is KAGVTQTPRYLIKTRGQQVTLSCSPISGHRSVSWYQQTPGQGLQFLFEYFSETQRNKGNFPGRFSGRQFSNSRSEMNVSTLELGDSALYLCASSSDRATGELFFGEGSRLTVL.

The V call is TRBV6-5, the J call TRBJ2-7, with D hard to call. V lost 1 base to trimming and J lost 6 bases, with 7 bases between them. In germline, CDR1 is MNHEY, CDR2 SVGAGI. The CDR3 extends over 12 amino acids. This CDR3 reads CASSYFGREQYF. CDR3 DNA sequence: TGTGCCAGCAGTTACTTTGGGCGCGAGCAGTACTTC.

This chain links TRBV7-2 with TRBJ2-7; TRBD1 matches 10 bases. The germline V gene has CDR1 SGHTA and CDR2 FQGNSA. The CDR3 sequence is 15 residues long. The junction had 11 bases not matched to a gene; V was cut back by 5 bases and J by 7 bases. The CDR3 loop reads CASSPDRGRPSEQYF. The CDR3 coding sequence is TGTGCCAGCAGCCCCGACAGGGGGCGTCCTTCAGAGCAGTACTTC.

CDR3 in amino acids: CASSYSAGSPLHF. The CDR3 DNA reads TGTGCCAGCAGTTACTCGGCAGGTTCACCCCTCCACTTT. This rearrangement joins TRBV6-5 to TRBJ1-6; D is unresolved. This CDR3 has 13 amino acids. Per germline, CDR1 MNHEY and CDR2 SVGAGI. Between the trimmed V and J ends, which lost 0 bases and 9 bases, there was a span of 6 bases.

The chain joins TRBV5-1 to TRBJ2-3, with a possible D match to TRBD1 (5 bases). Trimming took 4 bases from V and 3 from J, leaving 12 bases between them. The CDR3 has 14 residues. In germline, CDR1 is SGHRS, CDR2 YFSETQ. This CDR3 is CASSPEGATDTQYF. The CDR3 DNA reads TGCGCCAGCAGCCCGGAAGGGGCGACAGATACGCAGTATTTT.

V is TRBV6-2 or TRBV6-3 and J is TRBJ2-7; the D gene is possibly TRBD1 (6 bases). This CDR3 has 15 residues. Germline V gene sequence: CDR1 MNHEY, CDR2 SVGEGT. V gave up 3 bases and J gave up 3 bases, with 15 bases separating them. Here the CDR3 reads CASSYSDSGGYEQYF. CDR3 sequence (DNA): TGTGCCAGCAGTTATTCGGACAGTGGAGGCTACGAGCAGTACTTC.

The chain uses TRBV2 and TRBJ2-3, with 11 bases that match TRBD2. V lost 5 bases, J lost 2 bases, and 6 bases stayed unmatched. The CDR3 sequence is 16 residues long. Germline V CDR1 and CDR2: SNHLY, FYNNEI. The CDR3 DNA reads as TGTGCCAGCAGTCTCCGACTAGCGGGGATCACAGATACGCAGTATTTT. Amino acid sequence: CASSLRLAGITDTQYF.

The chain is built from TRBV6-6 and TRBJ1-3, with D unclear. This CDR3 comprises 13 residues. Deletions cut 0 bases from V and 4 bases from J, with 4 bases between. Germline assignment: CDR1 MNHNY and CDR2 SVGAGI (reference sequence). CDR3 loop: CASSYSQGNTIYF. CDR3 DNA: TGTGCCAGCAGTTACTCACAGGGAAACACCATATATTTT.

The chain recombines TRBV6-4 with TRBJ1-1; tentative D call: TRBD1 (6 bases). V was pared by 10 bases and J by 5 bases, with 17 bases between. The CDR3 is made up of 13 amino acids. Germline CDR1 is MRHNA and CDR2 is SNTAGT. The CDR3 DNA is TGTGCCAAATGGGGGCCTGAAGAAACTGAAGCTTTCTTT. Residues: CAKWGPEETEAFF.

The CDR3 is CASSLSQAQYF. The CDR3 nucleotides are TGTGCCAGCAGTTTATCTCAGGCGCAGTATTTT. The V gene is TRBV12-3 or TRBV12-4, the J gene TRBJ2-3, with D unclear. This CDR3 comprises 11 residues. Trimming shortened V by 2 bases and J by 10 bases, and 7 bases separated the two germline ends.

The count of this clone is one. The gene calls are TRBV19 and TRBJ2-5, with 9 positions matching TRBD1. The CDR3 length is 16 residues. Losses at the gene ends were 3 bases for V and 2 bases for J; bases not matched to a gene: 7. The V gene's germline CDR1 is LNHDA and CDR2 SQIVND (reference sequence). The CDR3 spells CASSIQAGQGQETQYF. CDR3 nucleotides: TGTGCCAGTAGTATCCAAGCGGGACAGGGACAAGAGACCCAGTACTTC. The whole variable domain, filled in from reference TRBV19 and TRBJ2-5, reads DGGITQSPKYLFRKEGQNVTLSCEQNLNHDAMYWYRQDPGQGLRLIYYSQIVNDFQKGDIAEGYSVSREKKESFPLTVTSAQKNPTAFYLCASSIQAGQGQETQYFGPGTRLLVL.

The chain employs TRBV23-1 and TRBJ1-6; weak D call: TRBD1 (5 bases). TRBV23-1 is given ORF status, its function remaining uncertain. V was clipped by 8 bases and J by 4 bases, with 18 bases between them. This CDR3 spans 16 amino acids. The CDR3: CASARRDPRYNSPLHF. The CDR3 bases are TGCGCCAGCGCCAGGAGGGACCCCCGTTATAATTCACCCCTCCACTTT.

The chain links TRBV10-3 to TRBJ2-7, with D unclear. V lost 3 bases and J lost 0, with 6 bases in between. The length of the CDR3 is 13 residues. Germline-derived CDR1 and CDR2 are ENHRY and SYGVKD. The CDR3 DNA reads TGTGCCATCAGTGACCCTAGCTCCTACGAGCAGTACTTC. This gives the protein CAISDPSSYEQYF.

Comments on this clone: The conserved final phenylalanine or tryptophan is absent from the CDR3, which likely points to a read error. The DNA is omitted, as the CDR3 cannot be located on it reliably, and the CDR3 follows TCRdb's listing. CDR3 loop: CASSLVREMFGHSGL. V and J are TRBV11-3 and TRBJ2-7; TRBD1 was called by the table and not checked on the DNA. A total of 15 residues make up the CDR3, ends included. CDR1 SGHNT and CDR2 YENEEA come from the germline V gene.

This clone was seen only once. This chain uses TRBV6-5 with TRBJ1-2; TRBD1 is a possible D gene (6 bases). V was pared by 6 bases and J by 1 base, with 12 bases between. The V gene's germline CDR1 is MNHEY and CDR2 SVGAGI. The CDR3 loop spans 14 amino acids. Written as DNA, the CDR3 is TGTGCCAGCAGCCATGGACAGAATAACTATGGCTACACCTTC. This translates into CASSHGQNNYGYTF.

This sequence joins TRBV5-1 and TRBJ1-2; unclear D gene. The CDR3 extends over 12 amino acids. The V and J ends lost 1 base and 5 bases respectively, with 6 bases between them. Germline assignment: CDR1 SGHRS and CDR2 YFSETQ. CDR3 sequence reads: CASSLRGYGYTF. The CDR3 coding sequence is TGCGCCAGCAGCTTGCGGGGATATGGCTACACCTTC.

The chain joins TRBV20-1 to TRBJ2-7, with D perhaps matching TRBD1 (6 bases). The CDR3 is made up of 11 amino acids. Germline values: CDR1 DFQATT, CDR2 SNEGSKA (reference sequence). Trimming left V 4 bases short and J 7 bases short, with 11 bases between. As DNA, the CDR3 is TGCAGTGCTACGCTGACAGGAGAGCAGTACTTC. Translated: CSATLTGEQYF.

The chain uses TRBV13 and TRBJ2-5, with unresolved D. In germline, CDR1 is PRHDT, CDR2 FYEKMQ (reference sequence). The CDR3 spans 11 residues. The V gene lost 3 bases and the J gene lost 5 bases, with 4 bases spanning the gap. The CDR3 is CASSFYETQYF. CDR3 DNA: TGTGCCAGCAGCTTTTATGAGACCCAGTACTTC.

The chain has TRBV7-9 and TRBJ1-2; D is perhaps TRBD1 (6 bases). The CDR3 sequence is 12 residues long. With 4 bases removed from V and 8 bases from J, the gap between germline ends came to 11 bases. CDR1 SEHNR and CDR2 FQNEAQ come from the germline V gene (reference sequence). The CDR3 loop reads CASSSQGKGYTF. Here the CDR3 DNA reads TGTGCCAGCAGCTCCCAGGGGAAGGGCTACACCTTC.

The rearrangement joins TRBV5-1 to TRBJ1-6, with TRBD1 as a possible D gene (5 bases). Trimming shortened V by 8 bases and J by 7 bases, and 19 bases separated the two germline ends. Per the germline V gene, CDR1 is SGHRS and CDR2 is YFSETQ. The CDR3 is 15 amino acids. CDR3 region: CASRERWQGNSPLHF. CDR3 in DNA: TGCGCCAGTAGAGAGAGGTGGCAGGGCAATTCACCCCTCCACTTT. The full variable domain, in which reference TRBV5-1 and TRBJ1-6 provide the parts outside the CDR3, is KAGVTQTPRYLIKTRGQQVTLSCSPISGHRSVSWYQQTPGQGLQFLFEYFSETQRNKGNFPGRFSGRQFSNSRSEMNVSTLELGDSALYLCASRERWQGNSPLHFGNGTRLTVT.